This T cell receptor beta chain was profiled in a study of human T cells and chemical hapten exposure. For the study at large: Patch tests containing 0.01% DPC, applied to the upper back, were read at 6 days. Alopecia areata, totalis or universalis affected patients, mainly female.

Using its own MiXCR run on the RACE reads, TCRdb lists one record per CDR3 protein. Among 180,000 or so distinct CDR3 sequences, roughly 14% were seen once, and the ten largest hold less than 2%. This clonotype was recorded a few times. Time point here: patch test 1, 2 weeks after DPC sensitization. Treatment here: therapeutic diphenylcyclopropenone sensitization with weekly scalp DPC. The CDR3 totals 18 residues. From germline, CDR1 is SGHAT and CDR2 FQNNGV. The V end was cut by 1 base, the J end by 0 bases, with 16 bases between. This material consisted of whole blood, taken in connection with sensitization to the hapten diphenylcyclopropenone (DPC). The receptor's source is a woman in her twenties or thirties with alopecia areata. Some clones in this sample may be carry-over from other donors' samples. The rearrangement links TRBV11-2 to TRBJ2-1; D is ambiguous. For the CDR3, the DNA is TGTGCCAGCAGCTTAGGTGCCGATCCACTGAGCTCCTACAATGAGCAGTTCTTC. Its protein is CASSLGADPLSSYNEQFF.